The entry that follows covers one T cell receptor (beta chain) sequence. The clone's antigen remains unknown. Base quality data are lacking; no much larger clone is found one base away. The CDR3 covers 12 residues, taking in both the cysteine and the phenylalanine. Solely the CDR3 DNA is kept, with 36 bases framed from the first base. In the germline V gene (reference sequence), CDR1 corresponds to LNHDA and CDR2 to SQIVND. V and J lose 8 bases and 8 bases, and a span of 15 bases separates them. The entire amount of isolated RNA was reverse transcribed using the High Capacity cDNA Reverse Transcription Kit, so the sequenced TCRB transcripts were expressed ones. Naive, central memory and regulatory T cell samples underwent deep immunoSEQ sequencing, averaging approximately 3.3 million total reads per sample. After sorted cells were lysed in RLT buffer, RNA was extracted with DNase-treated RNeasy Micro or Mini kits, with the choice depending on cell number. To prevent cross-contamination, every cell subset was processed on its own, while patient and healthy donor samples were processed together. TCRB sequences were amplified from cDNA with the immunoSEQ multiplex PCR, producing 87-bp fragments spanning the CDR3 region. Sequencing of the amplicons was performed on the Illumina HiSeq platform. The authors processed their data as follows. PCR bias was corrected computationally using synthetic template baselines, and reads within Hamming distance 2 were collapsed, with unmergeable singletons discarded. Reads were aligned against IMGT so that V, D and J genes, CDR3 length and insertions or deletions at six rearrangement sites could be assigned. Within each subset, clonotype counts were normalized to sorted cell number, and only after that were true diversity and Gini coefficients computed with the tcR R package. Repertoire sharing was quantified using the overlap coefficient calculated on TCRB nucleotide sequences. Held by TCRdb, this immuneACCESS table contains in-frame sequences only and omits some clones. Under half of the omission traces to an unresolved V gene where checked; the cause of the rest is unknown. The V and J calls and clone size were taken over from that table, and D and trimming were inferred from the DNA. The sample table lists roughly 130,000 clones, 16% of them with a count of one. In total, the top ten clones hold less than 3% of the sample.

The source of the sample is a study of beta chain features in type 1 diabetes (dated by TCRdb to 2016 to 2018). For the wider study: Mean age, gender distribution, total cell number and subset yield were not different between patients and healthy donors. Across all samples, almost 110 million sorted cells were examined, and cell number per subset correlated strongly with RNA yield. In the study, TCRB repertoires of sorted circulating CD4+ T cell subsets from recently diagnosed type 1 diabetes patients were compared with those of matched healthy donors. Whereas all 28 donors provided naive and central memory subsets, regulatory and stem cell-like memory subsets were isolated from just 8 patients and about 8 healthy donors.

From each donor, a single peripheral blood sample of approximately 120 mL on average was drawn into heparinised tubes. Naive, central memory, regulatory and stem cell-like memory CD4+ T cells were sorted on a BD FACSAria II using a panel including CD45RO, CCR7, CD25, CD127, CD95 and CD27. Purity was above 95% for every sorted population. PBMCs were separated immediately by Lymphoprep density gradient centrifugation and were stained directly, without being cultured. So that batch effects would be minimized, each experiment stained and sorted samples in pairs, pairing one healthy donor with one patient. The investigation overall reported the following: A moderate but significant shortening of TCRB CDR3 length was observed in type 1 diabetes patients in all four CD4+ subsets. PCR may preferentially amplify shorter templates, but because patient and control samples were amplified and corrected together, any resulting skew would affect both groups equally. Because cDNA was sequenced instead of genomic DNA, activated cells with high expression could be over-represented, although the groups did not differ in activation or CD3 levels. At VDJ recombination sites, patients with type 1 diabetes made fewer insertions and deleted more nucleotides, a pattern implying thymic rearrangement abnormalities. HLA sub-analyses involved small numbers of individuals, so any influence of HLA type on TCRB rearrangement remained unresolved. Naive, central memory and regulatory TCRB repertoires appeared to be more alike among patients than among healthy donors.

This TCR was sampled from a man between 25 and 39 years old with type 1 diabetes. The chain couples TRBV19 to TRBJ1-2; the D gene assignment is ambiguous. The specimen sequenced was central memory CD4+ T cells from blood. The DNA sequence follows: TGTGCCAGTTCACCCCTGGTTGGGGGCTACACCTTC. Translation gives CASSPLVGGYTF.